These 5 T cell receptor beta chains came from one sample sequenced in a study of blood T cell repertoires in COVID-19. Clones were sequenced by immunoSEQ multiplex PCR, and TCRdb holds only the in-frame ones, with some missing. The repertoire holds about 270,000 clones, with 70% to 90% as singletons. Material: PBMCs or T cells enriched from blood (not recorded which). The receptor set was obtained from a woman in her thirties who had recovered from COVID-19.

The genes are TRBV7-9 and TRBJ2-3, with D uncertain. The CDR3 totals 13 residues. V was cut by 2 bases and J by 7 bases, with 10 bases left in between. Germline CDR1 reads SEHNR; CDR2 reads FQNEAQ (reference sequence). The CDR3 bases are TGTGCCAGCAGCTTAAGCGAAATCTATACGCAGTATTTT. It translates to CASSLSEIYTQYF.

The chain is built from TRBV7-6 and TRBJ2-1, with 11 nucleotides matching TRBD2. CDR3 length: 13 residues. Trimming took 10 bases from V and 4 from J; bases not matched to a gene: 3. Germline-derived CDR1 and CDR2 are SGHVS and FNYEAQ. The CDR3 region has the DNA TGTGCCAACTGGACTAGCGGGTACAATGAGCAGTTCTTC. This codes for CANWTSGYNEQFF.

The V gene is TRBV3-1 (or the pseudogene TRBV3-2), the J gene TRBJ1-3; 8 bases agree with TRBD1. The CDR3 totals 17 residues. Looked up from germline, CDR1 is LGHDT and CDR2 is YNNKEL (reference sequence). J lost 0 bases, V lost 2 bases, and 6 bases had no gene match. The CDR3 DNA follows: TGTGCCAGCAGCCAATTCACAGGGGGTCTCTCTGGAAACACCATATATTTT. This gives the protein CASSQFTGGLSGNTIYF.

The chain employs TRBV5-6 and TRBJ1-5; a weak D match, TRBD1 (5 bases). CDR3 length equals 14 residues. Trimming removed 4 bases at V and 4 bases at J, with 12 bases between. Germline V gene data show CDR1 as SGHDT and CDR2 as YYEEEE. The CDR3 loop is CASSLQGGNQPQHF. The CDR3 DNA sequence: TGTGCCAGCAGCCTGCAGGGTGGGAATCAGCCCCAGCATTTT.

The chain links TRBV9 to TRBJ2-5; D remains unclear. This CDR3 contains 15 residues. Germline CDR1 is SGDLS and CDR2 is YYNGEE. Deletions cut 2 bases from V and 1 base from J, with 12 bases between. CDR3 sequence: CASSVLPTLQETQYF. The CDR3 region has the DNA TGTGCCAGCAGCGTGCTACCTACTCTCCAAGAGACCCAGTACTTC.